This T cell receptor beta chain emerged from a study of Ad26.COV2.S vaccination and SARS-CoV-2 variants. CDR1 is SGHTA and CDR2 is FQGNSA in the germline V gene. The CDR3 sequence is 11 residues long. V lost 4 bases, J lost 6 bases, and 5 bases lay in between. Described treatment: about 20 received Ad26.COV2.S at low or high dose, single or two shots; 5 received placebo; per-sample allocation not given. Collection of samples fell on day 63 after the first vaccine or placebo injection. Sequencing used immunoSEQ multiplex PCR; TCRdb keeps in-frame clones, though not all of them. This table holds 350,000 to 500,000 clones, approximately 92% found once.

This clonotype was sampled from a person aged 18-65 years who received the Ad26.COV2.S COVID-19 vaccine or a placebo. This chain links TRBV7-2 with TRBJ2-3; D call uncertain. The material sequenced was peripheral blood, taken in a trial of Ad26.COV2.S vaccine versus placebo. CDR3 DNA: TGTGCCAGCAGCTGGTACGATACGCAGTATTTT. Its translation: CASSWYDTQYF.